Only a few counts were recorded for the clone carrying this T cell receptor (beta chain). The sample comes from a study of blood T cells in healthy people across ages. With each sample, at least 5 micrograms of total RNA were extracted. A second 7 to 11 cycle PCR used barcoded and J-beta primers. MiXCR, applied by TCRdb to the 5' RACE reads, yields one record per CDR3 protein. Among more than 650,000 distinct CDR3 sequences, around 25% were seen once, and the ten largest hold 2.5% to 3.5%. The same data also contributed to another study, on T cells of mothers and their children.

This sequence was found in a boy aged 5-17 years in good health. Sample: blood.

CDR3 protein: CASSVGTYNEKLFF. The CDR3 DNA reads TGTGCCAGCAGTGTAGGGACCTATAATGAAAAACTGTTTTTT. The chain joins TRBV28 to TRBJ1-4, with D perhaps matching TRBD1 (5 bases). This CDR3 contains 14 residues. Germline assignment: CDR1 MDHEN and CDR2 SYDVKM. Trimming stripped 5 bases from V and 4 bases from J, with 11 bases between.